This TCR beta chain comes out of a study of response to subunit inactivated influenza vaccine. TCRdb processed the RT-PCR reads anew with MiXCR; each CDR3 protein has one entry. The sample holds about 540,000 distinct CDR3 sequences; around a quarter are singletons and the top ten take 2.8%. This clonotype was detected a few times. In germline, CDR1 is SGHTA, CDR2 FQGNSA. The CDR3 totals 16 residues. The V and J ends lost 5 bases and 16 bases respectively, with 30 bases between them. The data were also submitted as part of a second study, on T cells expressing NK-cell markers. That study adds: TCR beta cDNA was generated via 5'RACE template switching incorporating UMIs.

The chain couples TRBV7-2 to TRBJ2-1, with a possible D match to TRBD2 (7 bases). The receptor's source is a man aged 50 or older who received an inactivated influenza vaccine. Sequencing was performed on CD4+ T cells sorted from PBMCs, taken less than 13 days after vaccination. As DNA, the CDR3 is TGTGCCAGCAGCCCGAGAGGGGGGGGGCATATAAATGAGCGTTTCTTC. Protein product: CASSPRGGGHINERFF.